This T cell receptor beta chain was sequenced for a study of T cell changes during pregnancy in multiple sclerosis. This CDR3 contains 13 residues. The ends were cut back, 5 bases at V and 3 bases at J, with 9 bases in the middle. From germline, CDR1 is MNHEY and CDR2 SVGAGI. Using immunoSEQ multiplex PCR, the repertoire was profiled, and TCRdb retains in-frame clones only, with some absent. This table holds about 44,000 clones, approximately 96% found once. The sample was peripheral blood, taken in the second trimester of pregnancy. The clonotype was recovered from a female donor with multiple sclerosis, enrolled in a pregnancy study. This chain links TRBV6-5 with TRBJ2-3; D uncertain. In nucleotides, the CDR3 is TGTGCCAGCAGTAAACCCGCGACAGATACGCAGTATTTT. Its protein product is CASSKPATDTQYF.